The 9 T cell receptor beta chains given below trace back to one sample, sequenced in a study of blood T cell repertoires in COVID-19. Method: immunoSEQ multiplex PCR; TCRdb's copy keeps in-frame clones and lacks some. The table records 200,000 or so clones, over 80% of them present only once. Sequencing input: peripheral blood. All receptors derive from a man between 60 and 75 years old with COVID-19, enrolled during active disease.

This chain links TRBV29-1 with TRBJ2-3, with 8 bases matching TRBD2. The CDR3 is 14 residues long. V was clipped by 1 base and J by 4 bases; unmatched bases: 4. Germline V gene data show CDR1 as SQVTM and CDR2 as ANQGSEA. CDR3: CSVEAGGYPDTQYF. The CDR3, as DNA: TGCAGCGTTGAAGCGGGAGGGTACCCAGATACGCAGTATTTT.

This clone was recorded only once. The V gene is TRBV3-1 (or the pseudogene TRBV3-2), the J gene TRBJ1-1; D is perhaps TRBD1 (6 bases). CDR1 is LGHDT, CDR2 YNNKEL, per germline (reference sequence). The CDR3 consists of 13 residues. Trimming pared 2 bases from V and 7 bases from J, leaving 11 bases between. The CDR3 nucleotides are TGTGCCAGCAGCCAACAACAGGGTTATGAAGCTTTCTTT. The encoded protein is CASSQQQGYEAFF.

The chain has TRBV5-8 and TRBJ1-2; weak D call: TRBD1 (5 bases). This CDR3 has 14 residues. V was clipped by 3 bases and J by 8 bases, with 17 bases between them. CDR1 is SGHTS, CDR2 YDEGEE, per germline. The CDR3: CASSSRDSPKGYTF. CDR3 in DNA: TGTGCCAGCAGCTCCCGCGACAGTCCAAAAGGCTACACCTTC.

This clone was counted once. The CDR3 sequence: CATSEPGFGQPQHF. The CDR3 nucleotides read TGTGCCACCAGTGAACCAGGTTTTGGTCAGCCCCAGCATTTT. The chain has TRBV24-1 and TRBJ1-5; the D is unclear. The CDR3 is made up of 14 amino acids. Deletions cut 4 bases from V and 6 bases from J, with 12 bases between. Germline V gene data show CDR1 as KGHDR and CDR2 as SFDVKD.

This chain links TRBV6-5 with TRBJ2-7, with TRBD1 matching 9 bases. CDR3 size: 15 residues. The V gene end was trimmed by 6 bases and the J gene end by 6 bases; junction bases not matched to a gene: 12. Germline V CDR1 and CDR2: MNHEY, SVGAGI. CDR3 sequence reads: CASRADRGAMGEQYF. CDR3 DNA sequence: TGTGCCAGCAGGGCGGACAGGGGAGCAATGGGCGAGCAGTACTTC.

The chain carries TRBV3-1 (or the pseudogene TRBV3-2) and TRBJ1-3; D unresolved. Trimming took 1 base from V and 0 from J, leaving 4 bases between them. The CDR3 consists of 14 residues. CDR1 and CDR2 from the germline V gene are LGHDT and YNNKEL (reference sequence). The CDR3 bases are TGTGCCAGCAGCCAAGGGAGCTCTGGAAACACCATATATTTT. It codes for CASSQGSSGNTIYF.

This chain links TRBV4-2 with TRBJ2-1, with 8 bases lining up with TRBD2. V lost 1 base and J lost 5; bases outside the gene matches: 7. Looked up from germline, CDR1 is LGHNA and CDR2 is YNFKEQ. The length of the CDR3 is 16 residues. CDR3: CASSQGKSGGNNEQFF. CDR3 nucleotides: TGTGCCAGCAGCCAAGGAAAAAGCGGGGGCAACAATGAGCAGTTCTTC.

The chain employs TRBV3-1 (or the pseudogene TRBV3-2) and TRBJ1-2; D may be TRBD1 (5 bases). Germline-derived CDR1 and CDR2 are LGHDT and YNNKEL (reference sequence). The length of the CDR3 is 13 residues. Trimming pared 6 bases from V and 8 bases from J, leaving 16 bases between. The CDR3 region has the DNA TGTGCCAGCAGGCCGGACACTGCCGGGGGCTACACCTTC. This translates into CASRPDTAGGYTF.

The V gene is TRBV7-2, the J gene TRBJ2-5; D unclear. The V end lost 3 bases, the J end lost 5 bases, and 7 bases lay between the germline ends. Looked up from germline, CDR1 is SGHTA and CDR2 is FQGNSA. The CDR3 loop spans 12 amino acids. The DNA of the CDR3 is TGTGCCAGCAGCTTCAGAGCGGAGACCCAGTACTTC. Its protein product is CASSFRAETQYF. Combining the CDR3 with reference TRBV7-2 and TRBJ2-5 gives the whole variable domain GAGVSQSPSNKVTEKGKDVELRCDPISGHTALYWYRQSLGQGLEFLIYFQGNSAPDKSGLPSDRFSAERTGGSVSTLTIQRTQQEDSAVYLCASSFRAETQYFGPGTRLLVL.